These 8 T cell receptor beta chains were sequenced from one sample in a study of cytomegalovirus exposure and HLA in healthy donors. Use of 60 Vbeta and 13 Jbeta primers characterized the PCR. Data came from immunoSEQ multiplex PCR; TCRdb stores just in-frame clones and leaves some out. The repertoire holds around 150,000 clones, with over 70% as singletons. Sequencing was done on a sample of PBMCs. Receptors were obtained from a middle-aged woman in good health and CMV-seronegative.

The chain links TRBV29-1 to TRBJ1-2; D is undetermined. The CDR3 sequence is 11 residues long. Germline V lookup: CDR1 SQVTM, CDR2 ANQGSEA. The germline V and J ends were trimmed by 4 bases and 3 bases, with 6 bases remaining between them. The chain's CDR3 is CSVVRDYGYTF. The CDR3 DNA reads TGCAGCGTTGTGAGGGACTATGGCTACACCTTC.

The chain links TRBV7-8 to TRBJ1-1; 10 nucleotides agree with TRBD1. V shed 5 bases, J shed 3 bases, and the junction held 9 bases outside the gene matches. From germline, CDR1 is SGHVS and CDR2 FQNEAQ. The CDR3 is 16 residues long. The chain's CDR3 is CASSGRQGARDTEAFF. The CDR3 DNA reads TGTGCCAGCAGCGGAAGACAGGGGGCGCGGGACACTGAAGCTTTCTTT. Looking up the rest from reference TRBV7-8 and TRBJ1-1 gives the full variable domain: GAGVSQSPRYKVAKRGQDVALRCDPISGHVSLFWYQQALGQGPEFLTYFQNEAQLDKSGLPSDRFFAERPEGSVSTLKIQRTQQEDSAVYLCASSGRQGARDTEAFFGQGTRLTVV.

This clone was observed a single time. A read error may produce the germline difference seen at one junction end. The rearrangement joins TRBV5-8 to TRBJ2-7; 11 bases agree with TRBD1. CDR1 and CDR2 (germline): SGHTS, YDEGEE. The CDR3 has 16 residues. The CDR3 DNA reads as TGTGCCAGCAACTTGGCCGGGACAGGGGGATCCTACGAGCAGTACTTC. Amino acids: CASNLAGTGGSYEQYF.

The V and J genes are TRBV5-1 and TRBJ2-3, with 7 bases matching TRBD2. This CDR3 region has 16 residues. The germline gives CDR1 SGHRS, CDR2 YFSETQ. The J segment lost 4 bases and the V segment lost 4 bases, leaving 12 bases of the junction unmatched. CDR3 region: CASSIPRASGADTQYF. In DNA, the CDR3 is TGCGCCAGCAGCATACCTCGGGCTAGCGGAGCAGATACGCAGTATTTT. The entire variable domain, with the rest obtained from reference TRBV5-1 and TRBJ2-3, is as follows: KAGVTQTPRYLIKTRGQQVTLSCSPISGHRSVSWYQQTPGQGLQFLFEYFSETQRNKGNFPGRFSGRQFSNSRSEMNVSTLELGDSALYLCASSIPRASGADTQYFGPGTRLTVL.

This clone appeared a single time. The chain links TRBV9 to TRBJ2-7, with 12 bases aligning to TRBD1. Per the germline V gene, CDR1 is SGDLS and CDR2 is YYNGEE. With 5 bases clipped from V and 7 bases from J, the junction kept 7 bases outside the gene matches. This CDR3 region has 14 residues. The CDR3 coding sequence is TGTGCCAGCAGTCGGGACAGGGGGCCGGGGGAGCAGTACTTC. It yields the protein CASSRDRGPGEQYF.

V and J are TRBV28 and TRBJ1-2; 8 bases are a match to TRBD1. J was trimmed by 7 bases and V by 1 base; bases with no gene match: 8. Per the germline V gene, CDR1 is MDHEN and CDR2 is SYDVKM. The CDR3 runs 15 residues. CDR3 in amino acids: CASSLSTTGGGGYTF. As DNA, the CDR3 is TGTGCCAGCAGTTTATCCACTACAGGGGGTGGTGGCTACACCTTC.

This chain uses TRBV18 with TRBJ1-1; D remains ambiguous. CDR3 size: 14 residues. Germline V gene lookup returns CDR1 KGHSH and CDR2 LQKENI. V lost 1 base to trimming and J lost 5 bases, with 11 bases between them. CDR3 protein: CASSPQGGKTEAFF. The CDR3 nucleotides are TGTGCCAGCTCACCACAGGGCGGGAAAACTGAAGCTTTCTTT.

This clone was seen more than once but under ten times. The chain employs TRBV5-1 and TRBJ1-1, with TRBD1 as a possible D gene (6 bases). The germline gives CDR1 SGHRS, CDR2 YFSETQ. V gave up 4 bases and J gave up 6 bases, with 19 bases separating them. The CDR3 loop spans 15 amino acids. The CDR3 here is CASSRGDKGPPEAFF. The CDR3 nucleotides are TGCGCCAGCAGCCGGGGGGACAAGGGGCCTCCTGAAGCTTTCTTT.